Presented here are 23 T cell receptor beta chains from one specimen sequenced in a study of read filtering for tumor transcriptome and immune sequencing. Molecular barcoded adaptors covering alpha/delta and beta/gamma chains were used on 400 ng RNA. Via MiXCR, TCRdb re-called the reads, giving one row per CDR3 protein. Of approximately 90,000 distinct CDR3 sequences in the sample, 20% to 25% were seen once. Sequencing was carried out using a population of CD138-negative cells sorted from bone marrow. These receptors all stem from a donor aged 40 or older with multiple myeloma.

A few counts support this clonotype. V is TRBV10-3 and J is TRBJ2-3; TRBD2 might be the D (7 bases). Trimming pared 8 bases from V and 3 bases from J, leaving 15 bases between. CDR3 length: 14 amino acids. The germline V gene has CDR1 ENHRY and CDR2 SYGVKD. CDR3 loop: CAIGGGGGTDTQYF. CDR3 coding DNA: TGTGCCATCGGGGGCGGGGGTGGAACAGATACGCAGTATTTT.

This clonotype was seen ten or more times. The CDR3 region is CSALGREKLFF. The CDR3 DNA reads TGCAGCGCCCTTGGAAGGGAAAAACTGTTTTTT. This chain links TRBV29-1 with TRBJ1-4; D uncertain. Germline-derived CDR1 and CDR2 are SQVTM and ANQGSEA. The V end was cut by 7 bases, the J end by 8 bases, with 11 bases between. The CDR3 totals 11 residues.

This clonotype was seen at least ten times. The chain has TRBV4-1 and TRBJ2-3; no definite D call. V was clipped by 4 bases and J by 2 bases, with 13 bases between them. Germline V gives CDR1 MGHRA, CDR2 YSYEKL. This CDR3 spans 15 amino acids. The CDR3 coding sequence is TGCGCCAGCAGCCCTCTTAGGAGTTACACAGATACGCAGTATTTT. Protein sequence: CASSPLRSYTDTQYF.

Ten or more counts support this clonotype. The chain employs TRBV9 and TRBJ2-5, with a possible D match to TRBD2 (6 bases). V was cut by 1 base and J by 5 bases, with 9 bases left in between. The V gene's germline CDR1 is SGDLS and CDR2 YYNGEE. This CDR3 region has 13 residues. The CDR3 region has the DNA TGTGCCAGCAGCGTAACTAGCCGGGAGACCCAGTACTTC. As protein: CASSVTSRETQYF.

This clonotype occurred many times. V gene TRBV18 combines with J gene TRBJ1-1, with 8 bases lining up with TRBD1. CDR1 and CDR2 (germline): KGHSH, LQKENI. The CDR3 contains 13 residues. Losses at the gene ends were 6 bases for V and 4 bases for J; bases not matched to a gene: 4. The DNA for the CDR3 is TGTGCCAGCTCGCCGGACAGGGTCACTGAAGCTTTCTTT. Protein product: CASSPDRVTEAFF. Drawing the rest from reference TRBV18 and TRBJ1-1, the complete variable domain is NAGVMQNPRHLVRRRGQEARLRCSPMKGHSHVYWYRQLPEEGLKFMVYLQKENIIDESGMPKERFSAEFPKEGPSILRIQQVVRGDSAAYFCASSPDRVTEAFFGQGTRLTVV.

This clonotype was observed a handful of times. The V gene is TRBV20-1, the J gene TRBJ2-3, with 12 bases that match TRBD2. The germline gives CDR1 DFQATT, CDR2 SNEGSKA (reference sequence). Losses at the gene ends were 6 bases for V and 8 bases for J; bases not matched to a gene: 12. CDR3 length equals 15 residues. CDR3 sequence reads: CSADKASGGAGTQYF. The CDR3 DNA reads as TGCAGTGCGGATAAAGCTAGCGGGGGGGCCGGTACGCAGTATTTT.

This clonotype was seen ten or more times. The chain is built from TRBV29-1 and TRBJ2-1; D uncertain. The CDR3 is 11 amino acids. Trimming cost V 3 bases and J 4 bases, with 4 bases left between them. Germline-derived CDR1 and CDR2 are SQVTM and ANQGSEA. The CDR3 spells CSVDRYNEQFF. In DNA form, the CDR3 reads TGCAGCGTTGACAGATACAATGAGCAGTTCTTC.

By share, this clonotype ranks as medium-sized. CDR3: CASSYLLGQDYEQYF. The CDR3 bases are TGTGCCAGCAGTTACTTATTGGGACAGGACTACGAGCAGTACTTC. V usage is TRBV6-5 and J usage is TRBJ2-7; 8 bases map to TRBD1. CDR1 is MNHEY, CDR2 SVGAGI, per germline. The CDR3 sequence is 15 residues long. V trimming: 1 base; J trimming: 3 bases; junction bases outside the gene matches: 5.

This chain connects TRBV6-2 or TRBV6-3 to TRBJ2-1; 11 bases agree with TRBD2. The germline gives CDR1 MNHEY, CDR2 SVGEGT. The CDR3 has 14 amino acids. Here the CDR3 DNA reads TGTACCGGCATGACTAGCGGGGTGTCCCAACGGCAGTTCTTC. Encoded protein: CTGMTSGVSQRQFF.

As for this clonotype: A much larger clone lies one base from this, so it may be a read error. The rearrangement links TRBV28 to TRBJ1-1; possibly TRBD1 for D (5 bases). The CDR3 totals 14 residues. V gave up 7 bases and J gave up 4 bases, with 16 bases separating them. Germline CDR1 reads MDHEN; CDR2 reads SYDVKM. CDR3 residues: CASTLEGRFTEAFF. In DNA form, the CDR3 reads TGTGCCAGCACCCTGGAGGGGCGCTTCACTGAAGCTTTCTTT.

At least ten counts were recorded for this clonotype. DNA of the CDR3: TGTGCCAGCAGTGGGGCCAGCCCTAAACTGTTTTTT. Protein product: CASSGASPKLFF. This chain connects TRBV2 to TRBJ1-4, with no clear D. V lost 4 bases and J lost 11, with 11 bases in between. The CDR3 runs to 12 residues. From germline, CDR1 is SNHLY and CDR2 FYNNEI.

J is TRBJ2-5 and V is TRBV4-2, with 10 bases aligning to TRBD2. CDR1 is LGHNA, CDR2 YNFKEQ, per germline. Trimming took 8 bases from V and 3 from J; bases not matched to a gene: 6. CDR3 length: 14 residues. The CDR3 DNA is TGTGCCAGCGGCTCCCTAGCGGGGGAAGAGACCCAGTACTTC. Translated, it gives CASGSLAGEETQYF.

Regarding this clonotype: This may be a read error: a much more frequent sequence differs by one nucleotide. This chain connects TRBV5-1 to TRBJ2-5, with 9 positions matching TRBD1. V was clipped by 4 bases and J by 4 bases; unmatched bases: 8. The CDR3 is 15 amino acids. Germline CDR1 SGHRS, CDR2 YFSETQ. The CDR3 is CASSQGQGGRETQYF. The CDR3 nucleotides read TGCGCCAGCAGCCAGGGACAGGGAGGGCGAGAGACCCAGTACTTC.

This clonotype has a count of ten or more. The CDR3 spells CSVGGRVDTQYF. Written as DNA, the CDR3 is TGCAGCGTGGGGGGCAGGGTTGATACGCAGTATTTT. V usage is TRBV29-1 and J usage is TRBJ2-3; perhaps D is TRBD1 or TRBD2 (6 bases each). The CDR3 consists of 12 residues. V was cut by 6 bases and J by 6 bases, with 13 bases left in between. CDR1 is SQVTM, CDR2 ANQGSEA, per germline.

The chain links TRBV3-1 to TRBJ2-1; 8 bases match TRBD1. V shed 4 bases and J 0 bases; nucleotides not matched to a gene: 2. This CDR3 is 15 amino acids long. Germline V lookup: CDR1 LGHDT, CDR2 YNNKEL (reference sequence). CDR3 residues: CASSPGQGSYNEQFF. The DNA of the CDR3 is TGTGCCAGCAGCCCCGGACAGGGCTCCTACAATGAGCAGTTCTTC.

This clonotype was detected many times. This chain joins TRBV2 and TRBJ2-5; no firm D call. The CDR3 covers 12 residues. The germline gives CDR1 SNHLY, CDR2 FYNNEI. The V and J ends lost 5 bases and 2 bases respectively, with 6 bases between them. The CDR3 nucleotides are TGTGCCAGCAGTCGCCAGCAAGAGACCCAGTACTTC. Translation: CASSRQQETQYF.

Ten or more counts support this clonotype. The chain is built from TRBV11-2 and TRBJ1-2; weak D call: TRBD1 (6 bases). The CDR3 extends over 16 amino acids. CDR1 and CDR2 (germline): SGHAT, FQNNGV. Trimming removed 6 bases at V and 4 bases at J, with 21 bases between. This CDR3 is CASSLYTGGLGYGYTF. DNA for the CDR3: TGTGCCAGCAGTTTATACACGGGGGGCCTGGGCTATGGCTACACCTTC. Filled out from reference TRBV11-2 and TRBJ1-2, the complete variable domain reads EAGVAQSPRYKIIEKRQSVAFWCNPISGHATLYWYQQILGQGPKLLIQFQNNGVVDDSQLPKDRFSAERLKGVDSTLKIQPAKLEDSAVYLCASSLYTGGLGYGYTFGSGTRLTVV.

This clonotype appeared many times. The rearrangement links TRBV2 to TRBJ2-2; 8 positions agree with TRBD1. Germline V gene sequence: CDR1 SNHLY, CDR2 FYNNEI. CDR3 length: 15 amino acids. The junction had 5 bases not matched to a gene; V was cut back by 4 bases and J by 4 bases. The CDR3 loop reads CASSGARGRTGELFF. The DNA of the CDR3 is TGTGCCAGCAGTGGCGCCAGGGGGCGCACCGGGGAGCTGTTTTTT.

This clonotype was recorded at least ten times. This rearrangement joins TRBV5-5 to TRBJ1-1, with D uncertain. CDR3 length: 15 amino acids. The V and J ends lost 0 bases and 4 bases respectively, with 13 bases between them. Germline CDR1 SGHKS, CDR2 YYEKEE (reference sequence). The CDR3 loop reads CASSLEQVLGTEAFF. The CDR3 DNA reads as TGTGCCAGCAGCTTGGAGCAGGTTTTGGGCACTGAAGCTTTCTTT.

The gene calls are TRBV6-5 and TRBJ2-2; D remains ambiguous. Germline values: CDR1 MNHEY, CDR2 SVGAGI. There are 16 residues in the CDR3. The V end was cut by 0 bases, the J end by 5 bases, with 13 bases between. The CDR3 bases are TGTGCCAGCAGTTACTCAGTCAGTGCAGTGACCGGGGAGCTGTTTTTT. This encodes CASSYSVSAVTGELFF.

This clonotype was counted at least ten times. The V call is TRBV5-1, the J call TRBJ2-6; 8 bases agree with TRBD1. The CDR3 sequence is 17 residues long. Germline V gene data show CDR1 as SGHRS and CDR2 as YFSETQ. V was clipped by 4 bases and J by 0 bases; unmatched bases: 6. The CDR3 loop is CASSARTGYSGANVLTF. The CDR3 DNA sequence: TGCGCCAGCAGCGCCCGGACAGGGTACTCTGGGGCCAACGTCCTGACTTTC.

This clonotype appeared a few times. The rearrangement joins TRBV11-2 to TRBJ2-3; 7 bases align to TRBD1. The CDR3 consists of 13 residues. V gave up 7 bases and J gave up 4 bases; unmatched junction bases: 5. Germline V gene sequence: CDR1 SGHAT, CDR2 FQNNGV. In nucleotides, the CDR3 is TGTGCCAGCACATTAGGGGGCGCAGATACGCAGTATTTT. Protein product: CASTLGGADTQYF.

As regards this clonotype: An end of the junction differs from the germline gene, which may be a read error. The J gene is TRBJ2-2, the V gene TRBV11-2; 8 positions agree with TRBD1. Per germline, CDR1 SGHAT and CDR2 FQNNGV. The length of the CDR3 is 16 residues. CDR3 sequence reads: CASSSAGLLNTGGLFF. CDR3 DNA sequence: TGTGCCAGCAGCTCGGCGGGACTCCTAAACACAGGGGGGCTGTTTTTT.